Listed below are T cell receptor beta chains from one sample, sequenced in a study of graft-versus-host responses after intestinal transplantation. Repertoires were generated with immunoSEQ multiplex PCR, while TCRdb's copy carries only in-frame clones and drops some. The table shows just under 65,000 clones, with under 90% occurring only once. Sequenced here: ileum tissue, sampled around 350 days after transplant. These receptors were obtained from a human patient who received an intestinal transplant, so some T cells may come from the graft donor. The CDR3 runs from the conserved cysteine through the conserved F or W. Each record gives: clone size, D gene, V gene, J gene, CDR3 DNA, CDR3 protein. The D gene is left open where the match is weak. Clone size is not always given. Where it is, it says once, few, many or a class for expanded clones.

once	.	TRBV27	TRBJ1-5	TGTGCCGGTTTCCCCGGGACACCATATAGCAATCAGCCCCAGCATTTT	CAGFPGTPYSNQPQHF
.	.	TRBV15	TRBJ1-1	TGTGCCACCAGCAGAGATTGGGCGGCAGCGCCGACTGAAGCTTTCTTT	CATSRDWAAAPTEAFF
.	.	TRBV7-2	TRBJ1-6	TGTGCCAGCAGCTTAGAGGCAGGAGTGAGGAATTCACCCCTCCACTTT	CASSLEAGVRNSPLHF
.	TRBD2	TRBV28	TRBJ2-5	TGTGCCAGCAGTTTGGGACTAGCGGGAGGGCCGGAGACCCAGTACTTC	CASSLGLAGGPETQYF
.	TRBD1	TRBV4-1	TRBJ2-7	TGCGCCAGCAGCCAATATACAGGGGCCTACGAGCAGTACTTC	CASSQYTGAYEQYF
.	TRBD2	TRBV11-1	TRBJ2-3	TGTGCCAGCAGCTCCAGCGGGGGGGTACCCTCCGGTACGCAGTATTTT	CASSSSGGVPSGTQYF
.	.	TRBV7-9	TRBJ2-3	TGTGCCAGCAGCTTATATCCAGATACGCAGTATTTT	CASSLYPDTQYF
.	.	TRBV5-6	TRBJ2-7	TGTGCCAGCAGCTATGGTTCGGATTACGAGCAGTACTTC	CASSYGSDYEQYF
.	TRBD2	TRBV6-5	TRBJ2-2	TGTGCCAGCAGTTTTTCCGCGGGGGGTGTCACCGGGGAGCTGTTTTTT	CASSFSAGGVTGELFF
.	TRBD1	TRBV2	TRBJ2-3	TGTGCCAGCAGTGAATTCACAGGGGGTACAGATACGCAGTATTTT	CASSEFTGGTDTQYF
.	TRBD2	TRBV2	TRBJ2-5	TGTGCCAGCGGTGCGGGGGGGTACCAAGAGACCCAGTACTTC	CASGAGGYQETQYF
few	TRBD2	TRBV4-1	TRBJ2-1	TGCGCCAGCAGCCAACCGGGGGGAGGGGCAGGATTGTCGGGTGAGCAGTTCTTC	CASSQPGGGAGLSGEQFF
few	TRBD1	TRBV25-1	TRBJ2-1	TGTGCCAGCAGTGAGACAGGGGGCTCCTACAATGAGCAGTTCTTC	CASSETGGSYNEQFF
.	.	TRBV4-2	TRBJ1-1	TGTGCCAGCAGCCCCACGGGGGGGGCGAACACTGAAGCTTTCTTT	CASSPTGGANTEAFF
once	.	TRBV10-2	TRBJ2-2	TGCGCCAGCAGTGGCTCGCGGAACACCGGGGAGCTGTTTTTT	CASSGSRNTGELFF
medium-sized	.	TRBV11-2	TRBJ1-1	TGTGCCAGCAGCTTAAGAGCGAACACTGAAGCTTTCTTT	CASSLRANTEAFF
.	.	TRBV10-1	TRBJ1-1	TGCGCCAGCAGTGAAGACGGCACTGAAGCTTTCTTT	CASSEDGTEAFF
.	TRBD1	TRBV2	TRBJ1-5	TGTGCCAGCTCCGGACAGGGTACTACGTATAGCAATCAGCCCCAGCATTTT	CASSGQGTTYSNQPQHF
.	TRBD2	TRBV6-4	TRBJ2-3	TGTGCCAGCAAGTCTAGCGGGGGGGCAGATACGCAGTATTTT	CASKSSGGADTQYF
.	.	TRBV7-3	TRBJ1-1	TGTGCCAGCAGCTTGGGACAGAACACTGAAGCTTTCTTT	CASSLGQNTEAFF
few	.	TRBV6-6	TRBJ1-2	TGTGCCAGCTCGCCGGGGGCCTCCATCGGCTACACCTTC	CASSPGASIGYTF
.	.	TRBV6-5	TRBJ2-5	TGTGCCAGCAGTTACCAGGACAACAGGGAGACCCAGTACTTC	CASSYQDNRETQYF
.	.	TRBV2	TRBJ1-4	TGTGCCAGCAGTGAAGGGAGAGTGGGAGCTCCTAATGAAAAACTGTTTTTT	CASSEGRVGAPNEKLFF
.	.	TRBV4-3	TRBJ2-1	TGCGCCAGCAGCCAAGACGTGCAGGGGGGAAAGCAGTTCTTC	CASSQDVQGGKQFF
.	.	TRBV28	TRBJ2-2	TGTGCCAGCAGTTTCAGCGGGCTAGCCGGGGAGCTGTTTTTT	CASSFSGLAGELFF
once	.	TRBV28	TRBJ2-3	TGTGCCAGTGCTACTGGGAATACGCAGTATTTT	CASATGNTQYF
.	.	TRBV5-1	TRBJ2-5	TGCGCCAGCAGCTTAAGATCACGTGGGGGAGAAGAGACCCAGTACTTC	CASSLRSRGGEETQYF
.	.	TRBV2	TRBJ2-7	TGTGCCAGCAGTGAGCACAGAGTCTACGAGCAGTACTTC	CASSEHRVYEQYF
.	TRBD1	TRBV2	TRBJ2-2	TGTACCAGCAGTAGGGACAGCTTAAACACCGGGGAGCTGTTTTTT	CTSSRDSLNTGELFF
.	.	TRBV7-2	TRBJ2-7	TGTGCCAGCAGCTTAATCCAGGGGTGGGACGAGCAGTACTTC	CASSLIQGWDEQYF
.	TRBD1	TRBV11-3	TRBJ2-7	TGTGCCAGCAGCTTAGATACGGGGACAGAGTACGAGCAGTACTTC	CASSLDTGTEYEQYF
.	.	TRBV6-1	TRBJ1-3	TGTGCCAGCAAGATTGGAAACACCATATATTTT	CASKIGNTIYF
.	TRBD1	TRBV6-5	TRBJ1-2	TGTGCCAGCGGACAGGCCTATGGCTACACCTTC	CASGQAYGYTF
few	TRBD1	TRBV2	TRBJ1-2	TGTGCCAGCAGTGCGCGACAGGGGGCGGGAGGCTACACCTTC	CASSARQGAGGYTF
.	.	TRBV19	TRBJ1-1	TGTGCCAGTAGTATGAGGCCTCTCACTGAAGCTTTCTTT	CASSMRPLTEAFF